This entry is about one T cell receptor beta chain. Sequenced by immunoSEQ multiplex PCR; TCRdb stores in-frame clones only, minus some. The data contain under 40,000 clones, around 94% of them singletons. With V trimmed by 2 bases and J by 5 bases, 3 bases remained unmatched. The CDR3 loop spans 14 amino acids. The germline CDR1 and CDR2 sequences are SGHKS and YYEKEE (reference sequence). These data come from a study of T cell changes during pregnancy in multiple sclerosis. The TCR originated in a female donor with multiple sclerosis, enrolled in a pregnancy study. Sequencing was performed on CD8+ T cells from peripheral blood mononuclear cells, taken in the third trimester of pregnancy. The V gene is TRBV5-5, the J gene TRBJ2-1; TRBD1 aligns across 8 bases. The CDR3 nucleotides read TGTGCCAGCAGCTTCGGGACAGGCAACAATGAGCAGTTCTTC. Protein product: CASSFGTGNNEQFF.